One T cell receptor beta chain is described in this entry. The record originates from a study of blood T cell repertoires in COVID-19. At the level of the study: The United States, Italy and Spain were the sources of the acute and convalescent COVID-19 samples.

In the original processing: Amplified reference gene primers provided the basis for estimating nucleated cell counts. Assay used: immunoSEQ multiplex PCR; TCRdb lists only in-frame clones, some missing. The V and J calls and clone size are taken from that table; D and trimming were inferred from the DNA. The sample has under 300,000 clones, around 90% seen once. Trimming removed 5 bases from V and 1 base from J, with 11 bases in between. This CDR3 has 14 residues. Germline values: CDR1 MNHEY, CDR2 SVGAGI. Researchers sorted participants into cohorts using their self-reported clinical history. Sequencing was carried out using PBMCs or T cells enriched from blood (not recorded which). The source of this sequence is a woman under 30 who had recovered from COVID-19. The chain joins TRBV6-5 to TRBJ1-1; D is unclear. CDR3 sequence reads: CASSPFGRNTEAFF. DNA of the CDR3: TGTGCCAGCAGTCCTTTCGGGAGGAACACTGAAGCTTTCTTT.